The entry that follows covers one T cell receptor beta chain sequence. Its target is not known. The data belong to a study of Graves' ophthalmopathy and Graves' hyperthyroidism. Overall study: The collection of peripheral blood took place at initial diagnosis, before any treatment.

The authors amplified TCR beta CDR3 regions, and they did so from RNA transcripts for repertoire sequencing. RT-PCR with HTBI primers came first, then second-round multiplex PCR. One entry per CDR3 protein results from TCRdb running MiXCR on the multiplex PCR reads. The data hold some 750,000 distinct CDR3 sequences, with 35% to 50% observed a single time. V lost 1 base, J lost 4 bases, and 20 bases lay in between. The CDR3 sequence is 17 residues long. The germline CDR1 and CDR2 sequences are SNHLY and FYNNEI. Diagnosis was based on clinical symptoms, serum thyroxine, TRAb, thyroid ultrasound and orbital computed tomography. PBMCs were isolated from an approximately 10 ml sample of fresh peripheral blood. Study results and caveats: The model's prediction of ophthalmopathy progression had approximately 68% sensitivity and less than 75% specificity.

Sequenced material: peripheral blood. This receptor was obtained from an adult man with Graves' ophthalmopathy. The chain is built from TRBV2 and TRBJ2-7, with D possibly called TRBD1 or TRBD2 (6 bases each). CDR3 coding DNA: TGTGCCAGCAGTGAAGAGGGTGGAGGGGGTGAAGCTTACGAGCAGTACTTC. It yields the protein CASSEEGGGGEAYEQYF.